The entry that follows covers one T cell receptor beta chain sequence. Its antigen is currently unknown. The junction departs from the called germline gene at one end, perhaps through a read error. The sample is drawn from a study of identical twins. Template switching added a universal primer site, and cDNA bore unique molecular identifiers. TCRdb analysed the 5' RACE reads with MiXCR anew, one entry per CDR3 protein. The sample records some 500,000 distinct CDR3 sequences, just under 10% being singletons. Germline V CDR1 and CDR2: LGHNA, YSLEER. The CDR3 has 15 residues. Study-wide points: Conclusions leaned on cross-sectional statistical analysis and did not track the same donors over time.

These records were also assigned to another study, of yellow fever vaccine responses in identical twins.

The gene calls are TRBV4-3 and TRBJ2-1, with D possibly being TRBD1 or TRBD2 (5 bases each). The sequence was obtained from a woman aged 18-29 years in good health. The sequenced material came from PBMCs. In nucleotides, the CDR3 is TGCACCAGCAGCCAAGAATCGGCCAGGGCGGGTGAGCAGTTCTTC. Its protein product is CTSSQESARAGEQFF.